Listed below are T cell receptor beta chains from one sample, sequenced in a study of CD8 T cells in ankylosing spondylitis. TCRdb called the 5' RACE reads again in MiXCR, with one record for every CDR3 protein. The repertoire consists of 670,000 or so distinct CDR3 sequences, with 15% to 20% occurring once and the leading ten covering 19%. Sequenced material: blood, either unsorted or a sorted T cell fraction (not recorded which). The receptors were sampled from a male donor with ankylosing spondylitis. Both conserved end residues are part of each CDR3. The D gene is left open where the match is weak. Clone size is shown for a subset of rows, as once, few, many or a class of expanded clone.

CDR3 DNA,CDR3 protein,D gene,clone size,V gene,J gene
TGTGCCACCAGTGATGACCTAGGGGTTACCCAAGAGACCCAGTACTTC,CATSDDLGVTQETQYF,NA,many,TRBV24-1,TRBJ2-5
TGTGCCAGCAAAACAGGGGTCGGCTACGAGCAGTACTTC,CASKTGVGYEQYF,TRBD1,few,TRBV27,TRBJ2-7
TGTGCCAGCAGTGACGAAAAGGGACATCCCATACATAGCAATCAGCCCCAGCATTTT,CASSDEKGHPIHSNQPQHF,NA,NA,TRBV6-4,TRBJ1-5
TGTGCCAGCAGTTCCCAGGGACGGGTAACTAATGAAAAACTGTTTTTT,CASSSQGRVTNEKLFF,NA,NA,TRBV27,TRBJ1-4
TGTGCCAGCAGTTTAGGACAGGGGGCTGTAGATACGCAGTATTTT,CASSLGQGAVDTQYF,TRBD1,few,TRBV12-3/TRBV12-4,TRBJ2-3
TGCAGTGTGCGTTTGTCCTACAATGAGCAGTTCTTC,CSVRLSYNEQFF,NA,NA,TRBV20-1,TRBJ2-1
TGCGCCAGCAGCTGGGCGCTAGCGGGAGGTCCGCCGTCTGATGAGCAGTTCTTC,CASSWALAGGPPSDEQFF,TRBD2,few,TRBV5-1,TRBJ2-1
TGTGCCAGCGGAGAAGCGGGGGGGGTCGAGCAGTACTTC,CASGEAGGVEQYF,TRBD2,NA,TRBV2,TRBJ2-7
TGTGCCAGCAGCCAAGATCTTGGGAGCGGCTCCTACAATGAGCAGTTCTTC,CASSQDLGSGSYNEQFF,NA,few,TRBV14,TRBJ2-1
TGTGCCAGCAGTTTAGGGACTACCGCGAGTGGGAATGAGCAGTTCTTC,CASSLGTTASGNEQFF,TRBD2,many,TRBV27,TRBJ2-1
TGTGCCAGCAGCTTACTGGGTGTGGGCAAAAAACCAGATACGCAGTATTTT,CASSLLGVGKKPDTQYF,NA,few,TRBV7-9,TRBJ2-3